Listed below are T cell receptor beta chains from one sample, sequenced in a study of blood T cell repertoires in COVID-19. This table comes from immunoSEQ multiplex PCR, and its TCRdb copy is limited to in-frame clones, with some not included. The sample shows 15,000 to 25,000 clones, roughly 84% of them seen only once. Specimen: peripheral blood. These receptors originate from a human donor with active COVID-19. The donor label of this sample is uncertain. The CDR3 runs from the conserved cysteine through the conserved F or W. The D gene is left open where the match is weak. A row's size may be missing; if present it is once, few, many or a size class.

d_call	j_call	cdr3_length	clone_size	v_call	cdr3_aa	cdr3_nt
TRBD2	TRBJ2-1	16	NA	TRBV19	CASSIAGTSGSNEQFF	TGTGCCAGTAGTATAGCCGGGACTAGCGGGAGCAATGAGCAGTTCTTC
TRBD2	TRBJ2-3	15	NA	TRBV3-1/TRBV3-2	CASSAGTSGTDTQYF	TGTGCCAGCAGCGCCGGGACTAGCGGCACAGATACGCAGTATTTT
NA	TRBJ2-3	15	NA	TRBV28	CASSPPTGLTDTQYF	TGTGCCAGCAGTCCCCCCACAGGGCTAACAGATACGCAGTATTTT
TRBD2	TRBJ2-7	13	NA	TRBV15	CATSKAGYYEQYF	TGTGCCACCAGCAAAGCGGGATACTACGAGCAGTACTTC
TRBD1	TRBJ1-4	14	NA	TRBV6-5	CASSYRGRSEKLFF	TGTGCCAGCAGTTATAGGGGGCGTTCTGAAAAACTGTTTTTT
NA	TRBJ1-2	13	few	TRBV19	CASSIAGINGYTF	TGTGCCAGTAGTATAGCAGGCATAAATGGCTACACCTTC
NA	TRBJ1-5	13	few	TRBV12-3/TRBV12-4	CASSPGGNQPQHF	TGTGCCAGCAGTCCCGGGGGGAATCAGCCCCAGCATTTT
NA	TRBJ1-4	15	NA	TRBV4-2	CASSQPEARNVKLFF	TGTGCCAGCAGTCAACCGGAGGCCAGGAACGTAAAACTGTTTTTT
NA	TRBJ1-3	14	NA	TRBV19	CASSIESSGNTIYF	TGTGCCAGTAGTATAGAGAGCTCTGGAAACACCATATATTTT
NA	TRBJ1-2	16	few	TRBV4-2	CASSQDPRQGNYGYTF	TGTGCCAGCAGCCAAGATCCCCGTCAGGGGAATTATGGCTACACCTTC
NA	TRBJ2-7	12	NA	TRBV12-3/TRBV12-4	CASGERSYEQYF	TGTGCCAGCGGGGAGCGGAGCTACGAGCAGTACTTC
TRBD1	TRBJ2-1	20	once	TRBV3-1/TRBV3-2	CASSLLLDRGRTPCPNEQFF	TGTGCCAGCAGCCTTTTGCTAGACAGGGGCAGGACCCCATGTCCCAATGAGCAGTTCTTC
TRBD1	TRBJ1-2	13	NA	TRBV28	CASSPGGGYGYTF	TGTGCCAGCAGTCCAGGGGGAGGCTATGGCTACACCTTC
TRBD1	TRBJ2-2	13	few	TRBV6-5	CASNRGRTGELFF	TGTGCCAGCAACAGGGGCCGCACCGGGGAGCTGTTTTTT
NA	TRBJ1-2	12	NA	TRBV19	CASSIARAGYTF	TGTGCCAGTAGTATAGCCAGGGCTGGCTACACCTTC
NA	TRBJ1-2	20	NA	TRBV27	CASSPTTGGLGLAPNSGYTF	TGTGCCAGCAGTCCAACGACAGGCGGATTGGGCCTAGCCCCGAATTCGGGCTACACCTTC
NA	TRBJ2-1	12	NA	TRBV4-3	CASSQENNEQFF	TGCGCCAGCAGCCAGGAGAACAATGAGCAGTTCTTC
NA	TRBJ2-2	15	few	TRBV7-9	CASPRMGAGSGELFF	TGTGCCAGCCCCCGGATGGGAGCCGGGTCTGGGGAGCTGTTTTTT
NA	TRBJ2-1	16	NA	TRBV19	CASSIGIRGTNNEQFF	TGTGCCAGTAGTATAGGGATCAGGGGTACGAACAATGAGCAGTTCTTC
NA	TRBJ2-1	15	NA	TRBV15	CATSRDSQGRGEQFF	TGTGCCACCAGCAGAGATAGTCAGGGGAGGGGTGAGCAGTTCTTC
NA	TRBJ2-5	12	NA	TRBV3-1/TRBV3-2	CASSPGGETQYF	TGTGCCAGCAGCCCCGGGGGAGAGACCCAGTACTTC
NA	TRBJ1-3	14	NA	TRBV30	CAWRGPSSGNTIYF	TGTGCCTGGAGGGGGCCCTCCTCTGGAAACACCATATATTTT
NA	TRBJ2-7	13	NA	TRBV6-6	CASSYDGGGEQYF	TGTGCCAGCAGTTACGATGGGGGCGGGGAGCAGTACTTC
NA	TRBJ1-6	14	NA	TRBV5-1	CASSSAVANSPLHF	TGCGCCAGCAGTTCCGCCGTGGCTAATTCACCCCTCCACTTT
TRBD1	TRBJ2-7	18	NA	TRBV28	CASRNPGGAGKSSYEQYF	TGTGCCAGCAGGAATCCAGGGGGCGCCGGAAAAAGCTCCTACGAGCAGTACTTC
NA	TRBJ2-7	10	few	TRBV29-1	CSVVTGEQYF	TGCAGCGTTGTAACGGGCGAGCAGTACTTC
NA	TRBJ2-2	13	NA	TRBV24-1	CATSDFGGGELFF	TGTGCCACCAGTGATTTCGGGGGTGGGGAGCTGTTTTTT
NA	TRBJ2-5	14	NA	TRBV6-5	CASKGEGAGGTQYF	TGTGCCAGCAAAGGCGAGGGGGCCGGGGGGACCCAGTACTTC
NA	TRBJ2-3	16	few	TRBV11-2	CASSRRQAGTTDTQYF	TGTGCCAGCAGCCGGAGACAGGCCGGAACCACAGATACGCAGTATTTT
NA	TRBJ1-2	16	NA	TRBV3-1/TRBV3-2	CASSQGLLWAGYGYTF	TGTGCCAGCAGCCAGGGTCTGTTATGGGCAGGATATGGCTACACCTTC
TRBD2	TRBJ2-1	19	NA	TRBV11-3	CASSHSGTSGSFAYNEQFF	TGTGCCAGCAGCCATTCCGGGACTAGCGGGAGCTTCGCCTACAATGAGCAGTTCTTC
TRBD1	TRBJ2-1	18	NA	TRBV18	CASSPLRDTGGSYNEQFF	TGTGCCAGCTCACCCCTCCGGGACACAGGGGGGTCCTACAATGAGCAGTTCTTC
NA	TRBJ2-3	14	NA	TRBV5-4	CASSSGGPTDTQYF	TGTGCCAGCAGTTCCGGCGGCCCCACAGATACGCAGTATTTT
TRBD2	TRBJ2-2	17	NA	TRBV5-4	CASFRRGLAGNTGELFF	TGTGCCAGCTTTAGGAGGGGACTAGCGGGGAACACCGGGGAGCTGTTTTTT
NA	TRBJ1-5	17	few	TRBV4-1	CASSQGVSRGRNQPQHF	TGCGCCAGCAGCCAGGGCGTTTCGCGAGGGCGTAATCAGCCCCAGCATTTT
NA	TRBJ2-1	15	NA	TRBV10-3	CAISGLAGAYNEQFF	TGTGCCATCAGCGGACTTGCGGGTGCCTACAATGAGCAGTTCTTC
NA	TRBJ1-5	16	NA	TRBV1	CTSSRATRYSNQPQHF	TGCACCAGCAGCCGTGCCACACGATATAGCAATCAGCCCCAGCATTTT
NA	TRBJ2-7	13	NA	TRBV13	CASSPRRGLEQYF	TGTGCCAGCAGCCCCCGACGGGGACTTGAGCAGTACTTC
NA	TRBJ2-2	14	NA	TRBV4-3	CASSQDIHTGELFF	TGCGCCAGCAGCCAAGATATTCACACCGGGGAGCTGTTTTTT
TRBD2	TRBJ2-2	13	once	TRBV6-4	CASSSGGAGELFF	TGTGCCAGCAGCTCCGGGGGGGCCGGGGAGCTGTTTTTT
NA	TRBJ2-7	11	NA	TRBV20-1	CCAYSSYEQYF	TGCTGCGCGTACTCCTCCTACGAGCAGTACTTC